Below, 9 T cell receptor beta chains from the same sample are listed, as sequenced in a study of T cell repertoires in cytomegalovirus infection. The antigens for these receptors are not known. TCRdb itself ran the reads through MiXCR, one entry per CDR3 protein. The table lists 900,000 to 950,000 distinct CDR3 sequences, 31% of them singletons. The sequences come from cultured CD8+ T cells from PBMCs, collected from culture after CMV antigen stimulation. The receptors originated from a human donor in good health (CMV status not recorded). Some clones in this sample may be carry-over from other donors' samples.

This clonotype occurred a few times. This chain joins TRBV14 and TRBJ2-7; D tentatively fits TRBD1 or TRBD2 (5 bases each). V lost 5 bases, J lost 5 bases, and 16 bases lay in between. CDR3 length: 14 residues. The V gene's germline CDR1 is SGHDN and CDR2 FVKESK. The CDR3 here is CASSENRDPHEQYV. CDR3 in DNA: TGTGCCAGCAGCGAAAACCGGGACCCCCACGAGCAGTACGTC.

The V call is TRBV27, the J call TRBJ1-5; D not resolved. This CDR3 is 14 amino acids long. Germline values: CDR1 MNHEY, CDR2 SMNVEV (reference sequence). V was cut by 6 bases and J by 0 bases, with 9 bases left in between. The CDR3 sequence: CASRRTVSNQPQHF. Written as DNA, the CDR3 is TGTGCCAGCAGGCGGACGGTTAGCAATCAGCCCCAGCATTTT.

This clonotype appeared a few times. The V and J genes are TRBV19 and TRBJ1-6; D not resolved. V was clipped by 7 bases and J by 5 bases, with 12 bases between them. In germline, CDR1 is LNHDA, CDR2 SQIVND (reference sequence). This CDR3 comprises 14 residues. CDR3 sequence: CASTLADHNSPLHF. CDR3 nucleotides: TGTGCCAGTACTCTCGCAGACCATAATTCACCCCTCCACTTT.

This clonotype was detected a few times. The V call is TRBV12-3 or TRBV12-4, the J call TRBJ2-3; D uncertain. The CDR3 is made up of 16 amino acids. V was shortened by 3 bases and J by 1 base, with 14 bases between the two germline ends. CDR3 residues: CASSFFPNSGTDTQYF. The CDR3 region has the DNA TGTGCCAGCAGTTTTTTTCCGAACAGCGGCACAGATACGCAGTATTTT.

This chain uses TRBV4-1 with TRBJ2-1; 12 bases match TRBD1. V lost 3 bases, J lost 8 bases, and 5 bases stayed unmatched. Looked up from germline, CDR1 is MGHRA and CDR2 is YSYEKL. The CDR3 is 15 amino acids. Here the CDR3 DNA reads TGCGCCAGCAGCCACCGGGACAGGGGGCCGTATGAGCAGTTCTTC. It encodes CASSHRDRGPYEQFF.

The V and J genes are TRBV7-4 and TRBJ2-5; 14 bases match TRBD2. The J segment lost 5 bases and the V segment lost 4 bases, leaving 9 bases of the junction unmatched. The CDR3 totals 17 residues. Germline V lookup: CDR1 SGHVT, CDR2 SQSDAQ. The CDR3 DNA sequence: TGTGCCAGCAGCTACCGGACTAGCGGGGGGATGGGGGAGACCCAGTACTTC. Translated, it gives CASSYRTSGGMGETQYF.

The chain is built from TRBV4-1 and TRBJ2-1; 7 nucleotides match TRBD2. Per germline, CDR1 MGHRA and CDR2 YSYEKL. The V segment lost 3 bases and the J segment 5 bases; nucleotides outside the gene matches: 10. The CDR3 spans 16 residues. CDR3 bases: TGCGCCAGCAGCCAGGAAGTGGGACTATCCGACAATGAGCAGTTCTTC. Its protein is CASSQEVGLSDNEQFF.

This sequence joins TRBV4-1 and TRBJ1-1, with D possibly matching TRBD1 (5 bases). The CDR3 spans 14 residues. The ends were cut back, 6 bases at V and 7 bases at J, with 18 bases in the middle. CDR1 and CDR2 (germline): MGHRA, YSYEKL. In DNA, the CDR3 is TGCGCCAGCAGTCTCGGGGCAGGGAGTAATGAAGCTTTCTTT. The encoded protein is CASSLGAGSNEAFF.

This clonotype was recorded many times. The chain is built from TRBV19 and TRBJ1-5; D is perhaps TRBD1 (5 bases). This CDR3 comprises 9 residues. The germline V and J ends were trimmed by 10 bases and 7 bases, with 5 bases remaining between them. Germline values: CDR1 LNHDA, CDR2 SQIVND (reference sequence). CDR3 DNA: TGTGCCACAGGGCAGCCCCAGCATTTT. Translating gives CATGQPQHF.